These T cell receptor beta chains were read from a single sample in a study of blood T cell repertoires in COVID-19. Repertoires were generated with immunoSEQ multiplex PCR, while TCRdb's copy carries only in-frame clones and drops some. The sample contains about 200,000 clones, 89% of which appear only once. Sequencing input: peripheral blood. These receptors were collected from a man in his sixties who had recovered from COVID-19. Both conserved end residues are part of each CDR3. The D gene is left open where the match is weak. Clone size is stated in some rows and not others, as once, few, many or a class when expanded.

abundance: .
d_gene: TRBD2
j_gene: TRBJ2-7
v_gene: TRBV18
CDR3nt: TGTGCCAGCTCACCAAGACTAGCTTTAAACGAGCAGTACTTC
CDR3aa: CASSPRLALNEQYF

abundance: .
d_gene: .
j_gene: TRBJ1-3
v_gene: TRBV7-2
CDR3nt: TGTGCCAGCAGTTTCCGGCTCGGGGACACCATATATTTT
CDR3aa: CASSFRLGDTIYF

abundance: .
d_gene: TRBD1
j_gene: TRBJ2-7
v_gene: TRBV19
CDR3nt: TGTGCCACTACGAAGACGGGACAGGGGTTATACGAGCAGTACTTC
CDR3aa: CATTKTGQGLYEQYF

abundance: .
d_gene: TRBD1
j_gene: TRBJ1-2
v_gene: TRBV3-1/TRBV3-2
CDR3nt: TGTGCCAGCAGCCCTCAGGGGGAGACTTTAAACTATGGCTACACCTTC
CDR3aa: CASSPQGETLNYGYTF

abundance: .
d_gene: TRBD1
j_gene: TRBJ2-2
v_gene: TRBV2
CDR3nt: TGTGCCAGCAGTTCCAGGGGGCGCGACACCGGGGAGCTGTTTTTT
CDR3aa: CASSSRGRDTGELFF

abundance: once
d_gene: TRBD2
j_gene: TRBJ2-2
v_gene: TRBV5-1
CDR3nt: TGCGCCAGCAGCTGGACTAGCAGCACCGGGGAGCTGTTTTTT
CDR3aa: CASSWTSSTGELFF

abundance: once
d_gene: .
j_gene: TRBJ2-7
v_gene: TRBV3-1/TRBV3-2
CDR3nt: TGTGCCAGCAGCCAACGGGGATCAAACGAGCAGTACTTC
CDR3aa: CASSQRGSNEQYF

abundance: .
d_gene: TRBD2
j_gene: TRBJ2-7
v_gene: TRBV5-1
CDR3nt: TGCGCCAGTTTGCTAGCGGGAGGAAGCTACGAGCAGTACTTC
CDR3aa: CASLLAGGSYEQYF

abundance: .
d_gene: TRBD1
j_gene: TRBJ1-2
v_gene: TRBV2
CDR3nt: TGTGCCAGCAGTGGGTCCGGGACAGGGGAACGTTACACCTTC
CDR3aa: CASSGSGTGERYTF

abundance: .
d_gene: .
j_gene: TRBJ1-5
v_gene: TRBV7-6
CDR3nt: TGTGCCAGCAGCTTTAAGACAGGTAGTAGTTTCAGCAATCAGCCCCAGCATTTT
CDR3aa: CASSFKTGSSFSNQPQHF

abundance: .
d_gene: TRBD2
j_gene: TRBJ2-3
v_gene: TRBV20-1
CDR3nt: TGCAGTGCTAGTGGGGCACTAGCGGGGGTAACAGATACGCAGTATTTT
CDR3aa: CSASGALAGVTDTQYF

abundance: .
d_gene: .
j_gene: TRBJ2-1
v_gene: TRBV28
CDR3nt: TGTGCCAGCAACGCTGTACTTAGCGTGTACAATGAGCAGTTCTTC
CDR3aa: CASNAVLSVYNEQFF

abundance: .
d_gene: TRBD2
j_gene: TRBJ2-3
v_gene: TRBV24-1
CDR3nt: TGTGCCACCAGTGATCGGACTAGCCGCACAGATACGCAGTATTTT
CDR3aa: CATSDRTSRTDTQYF

abundance: .
d_gene: TRBD1
j_gene: TRBJ1-1
v_gene: TRBV29-1
CDR3nt: TGCAGCGTGCTGACAGGGGGTAACACTGAAGCTTTCTTT
CDR3aa: CSVLTGGNTEAFF

abundance: .
d_gene: TRBD2
j_gene: TRBJ2-7
v_gene: TRBV7-2
CDR3nt: TGTGCCAGCACCCAGGTAGCGGGGCCGGGTGAGCAGTACTTC
CDR3aa: CASTQVAGPGEQYF

abundance: .
d_gene: .
j_gene: TRBJ2-1
v_gene: TRBV18
CDR3nt: TGTGCCAGCTCACCCAGGGGCGCAGACAATGAGCAGTTCTTC
CDR3aa: CASSPRGADNEQFF

abundance: .
d_gene: .
j_gene: TRBJ1-2
v_gene: TRBV27
CDR3nt: TGTGCCAGCAGCTCAACCGGGACATTTGGCTACACCTTC
CDR3aa: CASSSTGTFGYTF

abundance: .
d_gene: .
j_gene: TRBJ2-7
v_gene: TRBV18
CDR3nt: TGTGCCAGCTCACCACGGAGACAGTCCTCCTACGAGCAGTACTTC
CDR3aa: CASSPRRQSSYEQYF

abundance: .
d_gene: TRBD1
j_gene: TRBJ2-5
v_gene: TRBV6-5
CDR3nt: TGTGCCAGCAGTTACTCCGGGACAGGGAAAGAGACCCAGTACTTC
CDR3aa: CASSYSGTGKETQYF

abundance: once
d_gene: .
j_gene: TRBJ1-5
v_gene: TRBV12-5
CDR3nt: TGTGCTAGTGGTCCTCTCTATAGCAATCAGCCCCAGCATTTT
CDR3aa: CASGPLYSNQPQHF

abundance: .
d_gene: .
j_gene: TRBJ1-5
v_gene: TRBV19
CDR3nt: TGTGCCAGTAGTATAGGTGCGGGGTCCCAGCATTTT
CDR3aa: CASSIGAGSQHF

abundance: .
d_gene: .
j_gene: TRBJ1-1
v_gene: TRBV5-4
CDR3nt: TGTGCCAGCAGCCCCGGACAGCGGAGTGAAGCTTTCTTT
CDR3aa: CASSPGQRSEAFF

abundance: .
d_gene: .
j_gene: TRBJ1-1
v_gene: TRBV19
CDR3nt: TGTGCCAGTAGCCTTCAGGGGCAGAACACTGAAGCTTTCTTT
CDR3aa: CASSLQGQNTEAFF

abundance: .
d_gene: .
j_gene: TRBJ2-3
v_gene: TRBV24-1
CDR3nt: TGTGCCACCAGTGATTTCATAGTGCGGGACTCGACAGATACGCAGTATTTT
CDR3aa: CATSDFIVRDSTDTQYF

abundance: .
d_gene: .
j_gene: TRBJ1-5
v_gene: TRBV4-1
CDR3nt: TGCGCCAGCAGCCACCTCCTCGGGCAGCCCCAGCATTTT
CDR3aa: CASSHLLGQPQHF

abundance: .
d_gene: TRBD2
j_gene: TRBJ2-3
v_gene: TRBV6-1
CDR3nt: TGTGCCAGCAGTGCCCCAGCGGGGGGTAGCACAGATACGCAGTATTTT
CDR3aa: CASSAPAGGSTDTQYF

abundance: .
d_gene: TRBD2
j_gene: TRBJ2-1
v_gene: TRBV24-1
CDR3nt: TGTGCCACCAGTGAATCCGGGACTAGCAACAATGAGCAGTTCTTC
CDR3aa: CATSESGTSNNEQFF

abundance: .
d_gene: TRBD2
j_gene: TRBJ2-2
v_gene: TRBV9
CDR3nt: TGTGCCAGCAGCGGGGGACTAGTCACCGGGGAGCTGTTTTTT
CDR3aa: CASSGGLVTGELFF

abundance: .
d_gene: TRBD2
j_gene: TRBJ2-1
v_gene: TRBV27
CDR3nt: TGTGCCAGCAGTCCGTTAGCGGGAGTTGGTTACAATGAGCAGTTCTTC
CDR3aa: CASSPLAGVGYNEQFF

abundance: .
d_gene: .
j_gene: TRBJ2-3
v_gene: TRBV5-6
CDR3nt: TGTGCCAGCAGCTTTGAGAGGGGCCTAGCGCGGCAGTATTTT
CDR3aa: CASSFERGLARQYF

abundance: .
d_gene: .
j_gene: TRBJ1-2
v_gene: TRBV3-1/TRBV3-2
CDR3nt: TGTGCCAGCAGCCTTCGAGGGACATTAAATGGCTACACCTTC
CDR3aa: CASSLRGTLNGYTF

abundance: once
d_gene: .
j_gene: TRBJ2-5
v_gene: TRBV2
CDR3nt: TGTGCCAGCAGTGAAGCGTGGGGGGGCCCAGAGACCCAGTACTTC
CDR3aa: CASSEAWGGPETQYF

abundance: few
d_gene: .
j_gene: TRBJ2-1
v_gene: TRBV29-1
CDR3nt: TGCAGCGTCCGGGGACTCCATTACAATGAGCAGTTCTTC
CDR3aa: CSVRGLHYNEQFF

abundance: once
d_gene: TRBD2
j_gene: TRBJ2-3
v_gene: TRBV7-9
CDR3nt: TGTGCCAGCAGCTCGACCAGGACTAGCGGGGGGTCCACAGATACGCAGTATTTT
CDR3aa: CASSSTRTSGGSTDTQYF

abundance: .
d_gene: TRBD1
j_gene: TRBJ2-7
v_gene: TRBV7-3
CDR3nt: TGTGCCAGCAGCCTCGGACAGGGGAGCTCCTACGAGCAGTACTTC
CDR3aa: CASSLGQGSSYEQYF

abundance: .
d_gene: TRBD2
j_gene: TRBJ2-1
v_gene: TRBV9
CDR3nt: TGTGCCAGCAGCCCCGATAGCGGGAGGGCCTACAATGAGCAGTTCTTC
CDR3aa: CASSPDSGRAYNEQFF

abundance: once
d_gene: TRBD1
j_gene: TRBJ1-2
v_gene: TRBV25-1
CDR3nt: TGTGCCAGCAGGGAGACAGGGACTAACTATGGCTACACCTTC
CDR3aa: CASRETGTNYGYTF

abundance: .
d_gene: .
j_gene: TRBJ2-3
v_gene: TRBV7-8
CDR3nt: TGTGCCAGCAGCTGGACCGTACAGGGTTCTTACACAGATACGCAGTATTTT
CDR3aa: CASSWTVQGSYTDTQYF

abundance: .
d_gene: TRBD2
j_gene: TRBJ2-5
v_gene: TRBV5-1
CDR3nt: TGCGCCAGCAGCTTGCTGATGGCGGGGGAGGAGACCCAGTACTTC
CDR3aa: CASSLLMAGEETQYF

abundance: .
d_gene: .
j_gene: TRBJ2-5
v_gene: TRBV10-3
CDR3nt: TGTGCCACCCGGGGGTTCCTGAACAGAGTGAGTCAAGAGACCCAGTACTTC
CDR3aa: CATRGFLNRVSQETQYF

abundance: .
d_gene: TRBD2
j_gene: TRBJ2-7
v_gene: TRBV4-1
CDR3nt: TGCGCCAGCAGCCAAGGGGGCGGGAGGAGCTACGAGCAGTACTTC
CDR3aa: CASSQGGGRSYEQYF

abundance: .
d_gene: .
j_gene: TRBJ2-2
v_gene: TRBV4-1
CDR3nt: TGCGCCAGCAGCCAAGATAAGTCCATGGGCACGAACACCGGGGAGCTGTTTTTT
CDR3aa: CASSQDKSMGTNTGELFF

abundance: .
d_gene: TRBD2
j_gene: TRBJ2-3
v_gene: TRBV6-5
CDR3nt: TGTGCCAGCAGTTACTCCGGGGGGAGCACAGATACGCAGTATTTT
CDR3aa: CASSYSGGSTDTQYF

abundance: .
d_gene: .
j_gene: TRBJ2-3
v_gene: TRBV7-3
CDR3nt: TGTGCCAGCAGCCCCTCCACAGGAGATACGCAGTATTTT
CDR3aa: CASSPSTGDTQYF

abundance: .
d_gene: .
j_gene: TRBJ2-7
v_gene: TRBV28
CDR3nt: TGTGCCAGCAGTCACAGGGTTTCCTACGAGCAGTACTTC
CDR3aa: CASSHRVSYEQYF

abundance: .
d_gene: TRBD2
j_gene: TRBJ2-5
v_gene: TRBV9
CDR3nt: TGTGCCAGCAGCGTAACTAGCGGGGGGCAAGAGACCCAGTACTTC
CDR3aa: CASSVTSGGQETQYF

abundance: .
d_gene: .
j_gene: TRBJ1-1
v_gene: TRBV2
CDR3nt: TGTGCCAGCAGTGAAAAGGGGACAAGGAACGCTGAAGCTTTCTTT
CDR3aa: CASSEKGTRNAEAFF

abundance: .
d_gene: TRBD2
j_gene: TRBJ2-7
v_gene: TRBV28
CDR3nt: TGTGCCAGCACACTCGGACTAGCCGGGGAGCAGTACTTC
CDR3aa: CASTLGLAGEQYF

abundance: .
d_gene: .
j_gene: TRBJ1-6
v_gene: TRBV5-5
CDR3nt: TGTGCCAGCAGCGTTCAGGGCCCCTATAATTCACCCCTCCACTTT
CDR3aa: CASSVQGPYNSPLHF

abundance: .
d_gene: .
j_gene: TRBJ1-5
v_gene: TRBV19
CDR3nt: TGTGCCAGTAGTCCCTTTGCCGGGGATAGCAATCAGCCCCAGCATTTT
CDR3aa: CASSPFAGDSNQPQHF

abundance: .
d_gene: TRBD1
j_gene: TRBJ1-1
v_gene: TRBV9
CDR3nt: TGTGCCAGCAGCCGGGACCAGGGGGTCACTGAAGCTTTCTTT
CDR3aa: CASSRDQGVTEAFF

abundance: .
d_gene: .
j_gene: TRBJ1-3
v_gene: TRBV4-2
CDR3nt: TGTGCCACCAGAGAGGCCCGTGGCTCTGGAAACACCATATATTTT
CDR3aa: CATREARGSGNTIYF